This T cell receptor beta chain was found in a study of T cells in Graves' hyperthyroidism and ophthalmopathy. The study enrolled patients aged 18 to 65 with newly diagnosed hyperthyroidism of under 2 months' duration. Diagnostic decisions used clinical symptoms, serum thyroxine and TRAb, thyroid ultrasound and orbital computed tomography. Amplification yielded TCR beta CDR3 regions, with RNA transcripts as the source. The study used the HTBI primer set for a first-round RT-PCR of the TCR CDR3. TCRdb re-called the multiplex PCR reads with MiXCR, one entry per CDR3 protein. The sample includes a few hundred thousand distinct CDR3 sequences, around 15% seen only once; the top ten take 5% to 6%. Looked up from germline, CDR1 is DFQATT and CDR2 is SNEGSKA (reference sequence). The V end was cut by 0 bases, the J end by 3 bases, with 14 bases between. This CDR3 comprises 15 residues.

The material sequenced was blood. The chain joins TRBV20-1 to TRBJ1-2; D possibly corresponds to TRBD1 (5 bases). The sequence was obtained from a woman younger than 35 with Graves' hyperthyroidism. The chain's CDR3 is CSARDYRGPDYGYTF. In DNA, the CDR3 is TGCAGTGCTAGAGATTATAGGGGTCCGGACTATGGCTACACCTTC.